The present entry profiles one T cell receptor beta chain with its context. Its antigen is unknown. The source of the sample is a study of T cells in Graves' hyperthyroidism and ophthalmopathy. About the study: Peripheral blood sampling occurred at initial diagnosis, before any treatment. Study observations and caveats: Researchers found most expanded thyroid clonotypes above 0.001 in blood as well.

Germline CDR1 and CDR2: MDHEN and SYDVKM. The CDR3 runs 16 residues. V was clipped by 5 bases and J by 7 bases; unmatched bases: 12. There were TCR beta CDR3 regions amplified from RNA transcripts. The HTBI primer set drove a first-round RT-PCR of the TCR CDR3. TCRdb independently ran MiXCR on the multiplex PCR reads; one entry per CDR3 protein. This table has about 620,000 distinct CDR3 sequences, 15% to 20% appearing once. In patients aged 18 to 65, hyperthyroidism was newly diagnosed, with duration under 2 months. Pregnant or lactating patients were excluded, as were those with uncontrolled infection or other autoimmune disease.

Sample: blood. This TCR was recovered from a young woman with Graves' hyperthyroidism. The chain carries TRBV28 and TRBJ1-5; 9 bases fit TRBD1. The CDR3 is CASSDLGTGIKQPQHF. CDR3 in DNA: TGTGCCAGCAGTGACCTAGGGACAGGGATTAAACAGCCCCAGCATTTT.